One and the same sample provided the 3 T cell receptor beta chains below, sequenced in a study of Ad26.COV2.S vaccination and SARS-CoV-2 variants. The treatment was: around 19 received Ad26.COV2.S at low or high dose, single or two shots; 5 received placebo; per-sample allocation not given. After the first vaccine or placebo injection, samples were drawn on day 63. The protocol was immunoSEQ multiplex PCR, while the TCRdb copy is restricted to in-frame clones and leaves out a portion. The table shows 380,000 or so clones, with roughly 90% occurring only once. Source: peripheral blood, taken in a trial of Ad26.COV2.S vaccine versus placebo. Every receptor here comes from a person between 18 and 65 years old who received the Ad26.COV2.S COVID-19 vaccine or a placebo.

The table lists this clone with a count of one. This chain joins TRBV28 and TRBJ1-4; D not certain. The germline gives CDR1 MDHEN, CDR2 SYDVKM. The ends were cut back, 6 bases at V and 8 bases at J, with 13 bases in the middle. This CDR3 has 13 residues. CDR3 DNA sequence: TGTGCCAGCAGACCCGGGCGGGAGGAAAAACTGTTTTTT. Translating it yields CASRPGREEKLFF.

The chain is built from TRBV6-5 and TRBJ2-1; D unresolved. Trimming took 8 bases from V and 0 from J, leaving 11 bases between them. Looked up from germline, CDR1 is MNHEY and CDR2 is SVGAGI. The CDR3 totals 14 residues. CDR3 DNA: TGTGCCAGCTCGGTGTCGGCCTCCTACAATGAGCAGTTCTTC. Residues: CASSVSASYNEQFF.

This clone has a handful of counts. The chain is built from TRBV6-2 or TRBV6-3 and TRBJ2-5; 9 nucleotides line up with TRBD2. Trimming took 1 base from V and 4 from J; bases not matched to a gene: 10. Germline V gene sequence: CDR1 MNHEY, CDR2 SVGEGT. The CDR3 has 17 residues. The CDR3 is CASSYFSGGNLRETQYF. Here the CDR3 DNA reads TGTGCCAGCAGTTACTTCAGCGGGGGGAACCTCCGAGAGACCCAGTACTTC.